This T cell receptor beta chain comes out of a study of shared clonotypes between healthy human individuals. Caucasian adults residing in Nashville, Tennessee made up all the donors. Repertoires were generated with immunoSEQ multiplex PCR, while TCRdb's copy carries only in-frame clones and drops some. The table has more than 450,000 clones, 75% to 85% seen once. Germline V lookup: CDR1 MDHEN, CDR2 SYDVKM. The CDR3 loop spans 12 amino acids. Trimming removed 6 bases from V and 11 bases from J, with 14 bases in between. Material: PBMCs. This sequence originates from a woman in her 40s in good health. Some clones in this sample may be carry-over from other donors' samples. The chain is built from TRBV28 and TRBJ1-5; D is uncertain. Written as DNA, the CDR3 is TGTGCCAGCAGGCGAGGGCTTCGGACCCAGCATTTT. This encodes CASRRGLRTQHF.